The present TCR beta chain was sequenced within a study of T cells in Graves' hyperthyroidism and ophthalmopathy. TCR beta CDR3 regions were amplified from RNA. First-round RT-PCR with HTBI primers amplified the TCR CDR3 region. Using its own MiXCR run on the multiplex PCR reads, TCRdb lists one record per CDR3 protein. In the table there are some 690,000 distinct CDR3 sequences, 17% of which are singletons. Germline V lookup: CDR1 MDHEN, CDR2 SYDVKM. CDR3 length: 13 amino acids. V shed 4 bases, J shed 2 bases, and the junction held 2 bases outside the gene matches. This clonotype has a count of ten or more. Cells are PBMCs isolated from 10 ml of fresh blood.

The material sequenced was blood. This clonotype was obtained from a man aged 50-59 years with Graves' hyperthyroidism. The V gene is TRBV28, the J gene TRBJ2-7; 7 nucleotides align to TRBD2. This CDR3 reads CASSSGTTYEQYF. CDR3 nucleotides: TGTGCCAGCAGTTCCGGGACTACCTACGAGCAGTACTTC. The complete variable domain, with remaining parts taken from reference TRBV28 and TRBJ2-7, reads DVKVTQSSRYLVKRTGEKVFLECVQDMDHENMFWYRQDPGLGLRLIYFSYDVKMKEKGDIPEGYSVSREKKERFSLILESASTNQTSMYLCASSSGTTYEQYFGPGTRLTVT.